This passage covers 25 T cell receptor beta chains from one sample sequenced in a study of shared clonotypes between healthy human individuals. The protocol was immunoSEQ multiplex PCR, while the TCRdb copy is restricted to in-frame clones and leaves out a portion. The table has around 2.3 million clones, around 95% seen once. Material: naive CD4+ T cells sorted from blood. Subset of the sample: CD45RA+ positively selected. All receptors derive from a man between 18 and 29 years old in good health.

The chain employs TRBV7-2 and TRBJ1-2; 10 positions agree with TRBD1. The J segment lost 5 bases and the V segment lost 2 bases, leaving 11 bases of the junction unmatched. Germline CDR1 and CDR2: SGHTA and FQGNSA. The CDR3 extends over 17 amino acids. The CDR3 DNA is TGTGCCAGCAGCTTATTTAGGACAGGGGGACAAGGGTATGGCTACACCTTC. Translated: CASSLFRTGGQGYGYTF.

The genes are TRBV5-1 and TRBJ1-1; TRBD1 agrees at 9 bases. The CDR3 is made up of 14 amino acids. Germline V gene lookup returns CDR1 SGHRS and CDR2 YFSETQ. The V gene end was trimmed by 1 base and the J gene end by 8 bases; junction bases not matched to a gene: 6. CDR3 DNA sequence: TGCGCCAGCAGCTTGCCTGGGACAGGGAAAGAAGCTTTCTTT. It translates to CASSLPGTGKEAFF.

This clone occurred once. The chain employs TRBV5-1 and TRBJ2-7, with D tentatively TRBD1 or TRBD2 (6 bases each). V was pared by 1 base and J by 3 bases, with 11 bases between. The CDR3 has 14 amino acids. Germline V lookup: CDR1 SGHRS, CDR2 YFSETQ. The CDR3 here is CASSLHGGSYEQYF. The DNA of the CDR3 is TGCGCCAGCAGCTTGCACGGGGGCAGCTACGAGCAGTACTTC.

The J gene is TRBJ2-5, the V gene TRBV10-3, with a possible D match to TRBD2 (5 bases). Germline loops: CDR1 ENHRY, CDR2 SYGVKD. CDR3 size: 14 residues. Trimming shortened V by 3 bases and J by 7 bases, and 15 bases separated the two germline ends. CDR3 in amino acids: CAISELGGSGTQYF. CDR3 DNA: TGTGCCATCAGTGAATTAGGAGGTTCGGGGACCCAGTACTTC.

The V and J genes are TRBV10-3 and TRBJ2-3; D assignment may be TRBD1 or TRBD2 (5 bases each). The ends were cut back, 8 bases at V and 0 bases at J, with 12 bases in the middle. The CDR3 totals 14 residues. Per the germline V gene, CDR1 is ENHRY and CDR2 is SYGVKD. The CDR3 is CAIGDRSSTDTQYF. The CDR3 DNA reads as TGTGCCATCGGGGACCGATCTAGCACAGATACGCAGTATTTT.

The chain has TRBV6-5 and TRBJ1-1, with 10 nucleotides matching TRBD1. V trimming: 6 bases; J trimming: 5 bases; junction bases outside the gene matches: 6. CDR3 length: 14 amino acids. Germline-derived CDR1 and CDR2 are MNHEY and SVGAGI. The CDR3 bases are TGTGCCAGCAGGACGACAGGGGGCGAGACTGAAGCTTTCTTT. It codes for CASRTTGGETEAFF.

The J gene is TRBJ1-2, the V gene TRBV30; D call uncertain. Trimming shortened V by 0 bases and J by 8 bases, and 16 bases separated the two germline ends. The CDR3 runs 14 residues. In germline, CDR1 is GTSNPN, CDR2 SVGIG (reference sequence). The CDR3 DNA reads as TGTGCCTGGAGTGTACGGCTTGGAGAGCACGGCTACACCTTC. It is translated as CAWSVRLGEHGYTF.

The CDR3 loop is CATERGAPGSNQPQHF. CDR3 in DNA: TGTGCCACCGAACGGGGCGCCCCAGGGAGCAATCAGCCCCAGCATTTT. The chain links TRBV28 to TRBJ1-5; tentatively, D is TRBD1 (5 bases). V was pared by 10 bases and J by 1 base, with 20 bases between. This CDR3 is 16 amino acids long. CDR1 MDHEN and CDR2 SYDVKM come from the germline V gene.

On this clone: The identical CDR3 is also encoded by other nucleotide sequences in the sample. The rearrangement links TRBV18 to TRBJ2-7, with unresolved D. The CDR3 length is 13 residues. Trimming removed 3 bases from V and 6 bases from J, with 12 bases in between. Germline lookup yields CDR1 KGHSH and CDR2 LQKENI. CDR3 nucleotide sequence: TGTGCCAGCTCACCTCTATCGGGCGGCGAGCAGTACTTC. This translates into CASSPLSGGEQYF.

This chain joins TRBV7-8 and TRBJ1-5; 7 bases agree with TRBD1. This CDR3 has 14 amino acids. CDR1 SGHVS and CDR2 FQNEAQ come from the germline V gene. V trimming: 5 bases; J trimming: 9 bases; junction bases outside the gene matches: 10. Written as DNA, the CDR3 is TGTGCCAGCAGCCCGGACAGGATGGGATCGCCCCAGCATTTT. Protein product: CASSPDRMGSPQHF.

This chain connects TRBV7-2 to TRBJ1-5; D remains ambiguous. This CDR3 has 12 residues. V shed 3 bases and J shed 5 bases, with 5 bases lying between them. Per the germline V gene, CDR1 is SGHTA and CDR2 is FQGNSA. CDR3 sequence: CASSFSDQPQHF. Written as DNA, the CDR3 is TGTGCCAGCAGCTTCAGTGATCAGCCCCAGCATTTT.

The rearrangement links TRBV11-2 to TRBJ2-2; TRBD2 aligns across 11 bases. Germline CDR1 is SGHAT and CDR2 is FQNNGV. The CDR3 has 18 amino acids. V lost 3 bases, J lost 5 bases, and 11 bases stayed unmatched. Here the CDR3 reads CASSFPREGTSGTGELFF. DNA of the CDR3: TGTGCCAGCAGCTTCCCCCGGGAGGGGACTAGCGGTACCGGGGAGCTGTTTTTT.

The rearrangement uses TRBV4-3 and TRBJ1-1; D may be TRBD1 (5 bases). The V gene's germline CDR1 is LGHNA and CDR2 YSLEER. V was clipped by 2 bases and J by 4 bases, with 11 bases between them. This CDR3 is 14 amino acids long. The CDR3: CASSQTLRGTEAFF. The DNA for the CDR3 is TGCGCCAGCAGCCAAACCCTGAGGGGCACTGAAGCTTTCTTT.

The gene calls are TRBV18 and TRBJ2-7; 11 bases line up with TRBD2. Germline V gene sequence: CDR1 KGHSH, CDR2 LQKENI. This CDR3 is 14 amino acids long. J gave up 7 bases and V 3 bases, and 5 bases lay outside the gene matches. For the CDR3, the DNA is TGTGCCAGCTCACCGGGACTAGCGGAAGGGGAGCAGTACTTC. Translation: CASSPGLAEGEQYF.

V is TRBV28 and J is TRBJ2-5, with TRBD1 identical over 12 bases. CDR3 length: 15 residues. The V segment lost 8 bases and the J segment 11 bases; nucleotides outside the gene matches: 15. Germline loops: CDR1 MDHEN, CDR2 SYDVKM. CDR3 amino acids: CASRSPGQGANEQYF. DNA for the CDR3: TGTGCCAGCCGTAGTCCGGGACAGGGGGCTAATGAGCAGTACTTC.

V gene TRBV6-1 combines with J gene TRBJ1-4, with TRBD1 matching over 10 bases. Germline values: CDR1 MNHNS, CDR2 SASEGT. This CDR3 comprises 15 residues. V trimming: 4 bases; J trimming: 3 bases; junction bases outside the gene matches: 2. The CDR3 protein is CASSGQGAPNEKLFF. The CDR3 bases are TGTGCCAGCAGTGGACAGGGGGCGCCTAATGAAAAACTGTTTTTT.

This chain connects TRBV25-1 to TRBJ2-5; TRBD2 matches at 8 bases. CDR1 is MGHDK and CDR2 is SYGVNS in the germline V gene. This CDR3 has 17 residues. Trimming took 2 bases from V and 1 from J; bases not matched to a gene: 9. The CDR3 loop reads CASSELRAGGPQETQYF. The CDR3 DNA follows: TGTGCCAGCAGTGAACTCCGGGCGGGGGGCCCCCAAGAGACCCAGTACTTC.

To note about this clone: A much larger clone is a single base away; this may be a read error. Other DNA sequences in this specimen translate into the identical CDR3. The chain combines TRBV5-1 with TRBJ1-1; D gene ambiguous. V dropped 0 bases and J dropped 2 bases, with 5 bases sitting between them. Germline CDR1 and CDR2: SGHRS and YFSETQ. The CDR3 has 13 residues. This CDR3 is CASSLEGNTEAFF. The CDR3 nucleotides read TGCGCCAGCAGCTTGGAGGGCAACACTGAAGCTTTCTTT.

A single count supports this clone. The identical CDR3 is also encoded by other nucleotide sequences in the sample. The chain has TRBV5-5 and TRBJ2-2; D unclear. Germline-derived CDR1 and CDR2 are SGHKS and YYEKEE (reference sequence). Trimming left V 0 bases short and J 5 bases short, with 8 bases between. The CDR3 totals 14 residues. CDR3 DNA: TGTGCCAGCAGCTTGGCAGGAACTACCGGGGAGCTGTTTTTT. It translates to CASSLAGTTGELFF.

The chain combines TRBV4-1 with TRBJ2-3; D unresolved. Trimming pared 1 base from V and 2 bases from J, leaving 10 bases between. CDR3 length equals 15 residues. CDR1 is MGHRA, CDR2 YSYEKL, per germline. The CDR3 is CASSQGGSSTDTQYF. The DNA for the CDR3 is TGCGCCAGCAGCCAAGGAGGAAGCTCCACAGATACGCAGTATTTT.

The chain couples TRBV5-1 to TRBJ1-1; no clear D gene. Germline CDR1 and CDR2: SGHRS and YFSETQ. This CDR3 has 13 residues. V lost 5 bases and J 0 bases, leaving 8 bases between the germline ends. The CDR3 region is CASSTTLNTEAFF. CDR3 nucleotides: TGCGCCAGCAGTACGACCCTGAACACTGAAGCTTTCTTT.

CDR3 protein: CATSTPLHF. The CDR3 region has the DNA TGCGCCACCTCAACCCCCCTCCACTTT. The V and J genes are TRBV5-1 and TRBJ1-6; no clear D gene. The CDR3 is made up of 9 amino acids. Per germline, CDR1 SGHRS and CDR2 YFSETQ. V dropped 9 bases and J dropped 13 bases, with 8 bases sitting between them.

This CDR3 is CASSLTGGGTGELFF. CDR3 nucleotide sequence: TGTGCCAGCAGTTTGACAGGGGGAGGAACCGGGGAGCTGTTTTTT. V gene TRBV6-5 combines with J gene TRBJ2-2; the match to TRBD1 covers 9 bases. The CDR3 spans 15 residues. V gave up 4 bases and J gave up 5 bases; unmatched junction bases: 5. CDR1 MNHEY and CDR2 SVGAGI come from the germline V gene.

With regard to this clone: The junction differs from germline at one of its ends, possibly a read error. This rearrangement joins TRBV7-7 to TRBJ2-5; D call uncertain. CDR1 and CDR2 (germline): SSHAT, FNYEAQ (reference sequence). This CDR3 spans 13 amino acids. CDR3: CASSLAPQETQYF. The CDR3 nucleotides are TGTGCTAGCAGCTTGGCCCCCCAAGAGACCCAGTACTTC.

The chain uses TRBV4-2 and TRBJ2-2; tentatively, D is TRBD2 (6 bases). V lost 5 bases to trimming and J lost 1 base, with 11 bases between them. Germline V CDR1 and CDR2: LGHNA, YNFKEQ. The CDR3 sequence is 15 residues long. The CDR3 nucleotides read TGTGCCAGCAGCATCCTGGGGGGGAACACCGGGGAGCTGTTTTTT. Translating gives CASSILGGNTGELFF.